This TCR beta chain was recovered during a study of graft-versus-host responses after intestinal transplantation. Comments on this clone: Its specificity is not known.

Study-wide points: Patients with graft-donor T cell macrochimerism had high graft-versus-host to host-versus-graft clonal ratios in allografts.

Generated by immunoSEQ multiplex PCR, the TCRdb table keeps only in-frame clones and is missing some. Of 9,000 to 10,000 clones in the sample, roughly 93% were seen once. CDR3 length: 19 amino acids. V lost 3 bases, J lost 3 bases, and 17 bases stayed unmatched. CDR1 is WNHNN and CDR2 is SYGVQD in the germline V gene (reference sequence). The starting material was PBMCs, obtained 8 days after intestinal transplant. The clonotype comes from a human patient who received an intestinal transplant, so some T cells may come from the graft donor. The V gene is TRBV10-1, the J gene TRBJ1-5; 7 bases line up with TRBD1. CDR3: CASSDWGRGQTGTNQPQHF. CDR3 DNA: TGCGCCAGCAGTGATTGGGGGCGGGGTCAGACAGGGACCAATCAGCCCCAGCATTTT.